This T cell receptor (beta chain) stems from a study of vaccination and CD4 T cells after COVID-19. For the study at large: Median time from COVID diagnosis to post-COVID sampling was 101 days (35 to 161). Cultures acting as controls obtained a CEFX pool, an HIV-1 Nef pool, or no peptide.

The sample holds a few counts of this clonotype. Its antigen remains unknown. The treatment here: approximately 10-day PBMC culture with coronavirus spike peptide pools or control peptides (ViraFEST assay). Per germline, CDR1 SGHNT and CDR2 YENEEA. V gave up 3 bases and J gave up 2 bases, with 11 bases separating them. The CDR3 runs 15 residues. Sequenced with the Oncomine TCR Beta short-read assay was DNA taken from cultured CD4+ T cells. Cultures of CD4+ T cells served as the source for extracting genomic DNA. TCRdb itself ran the PCR reads through MiXCR, one entry per CDR3 protein. Found here are under 20,000 distinct CDR3 sequences, about 40% of them singletons; the top ten hold 3.5% to 4%.

The sample was CD4+ T cells from blood, cultured in vitro. This sequence joins TRBV11-3 and TRBJ2-1; D may correspond to TRBD1 or TRBD2 (5 bases each). This TCR derives from a human donor who had recovered from COVID-19. The CDR3 sequence is CASSFLTGPYNEQFF. In DNA form, the CDR3 reads TGTGCCAGCAGCTTTTTAACGGGACCCTACAATGAGCAGTTCTTC.